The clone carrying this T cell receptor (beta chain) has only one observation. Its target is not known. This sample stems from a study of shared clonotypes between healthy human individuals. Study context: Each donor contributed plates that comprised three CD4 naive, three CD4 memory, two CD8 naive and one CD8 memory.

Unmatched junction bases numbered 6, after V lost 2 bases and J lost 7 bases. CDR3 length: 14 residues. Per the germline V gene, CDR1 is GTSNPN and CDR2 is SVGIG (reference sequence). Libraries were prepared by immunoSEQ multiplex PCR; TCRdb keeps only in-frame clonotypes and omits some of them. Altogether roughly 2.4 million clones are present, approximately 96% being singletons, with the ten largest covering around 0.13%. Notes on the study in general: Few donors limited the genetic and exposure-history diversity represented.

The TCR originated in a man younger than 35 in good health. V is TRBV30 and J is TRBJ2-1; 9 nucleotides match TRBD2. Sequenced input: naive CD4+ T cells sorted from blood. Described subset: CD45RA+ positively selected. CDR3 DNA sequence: TGTGCCTGGAGTAGGCCTAGCGGGGTGAATGAGCAGTTCTTC. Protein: CAWSRPSGVNEQFF. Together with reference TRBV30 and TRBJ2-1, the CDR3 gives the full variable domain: SQTIHQWPATLVQPVGSPLSLECTVEGTSNPNLYWYRQAAGRGLQLLFYSVGIGQISSEVPQNLSASRPQDRQFILSSKKLLLSDSGFYLCAWSRPSGVNEQFFGPGTRLTVL.